This passage covers 24 T cell receptor beta chains from one sample sequenced in a study of blood T cell repertoires in COVID-19. Data came from immunoSEQ multiplex PCR; TCRdb stores just in-frame clones and leaves some out. In the table there are some 220,000 clones, nearly 90% of which are singletons. Sequencing was done on a sample of peripheral blood. The receptor source for this set is a woman in her late teens or twenties who had recovered from COVID-19.

This rearrangement joins TRBV18 to TRBJ2-7; 7 positions match TRBD1. The CDR3 loop spans 12 amino acids. CDR1 is KGHSH, CDR2 LQKENI, per germline. The trim removed 5 bases at V and 5 bases at J, leaving 3 bases unmatched. Here the CDR3 DNA reads TGTGCCAGCTCATCCCAGGGGGACGAGCAGTACTTC. It specifies CASSSQGDEQYF.

This chain connects TRBV6-1 to TRBJ2-7; D unclear. Trimming cost V 0 bases and J 6 bases, with 9 bases left between them. CDR3 length: 13 residues. The germline V gene encodes CDR1 MNHNS and CDR2 SASEGT. CDR3 protein: CASSEAGSSEQYF. CDR3 nucleotide sequence: TGTGCCAGCAGTGAAGCCGGGTCCAGCGAGCAGTACTTC.

The J gene is TRBJ2-7, the V gene TRBV28; possible D gene TRBD1, 5 bases. In germline, CDR1 is MDHEN, CDR2 SYDVKM. Trimming cost V 5 bases and J 0 bases, with 8 bases left between them. This CDR3 contains 13 residues. The CDR3 DNA follows: TGTGCCAGCAGTGAGACAGCCTCCTACGAGCAGTACTTC. This translates into CASSETASYEQYF.

The CDR3 loop is CASSEDGRKGGLTDTQYF. The CDR3, as DNA: TGTGCCAGCAGTGAAGACGGCAGGAAAGGGGGCCTCACAGATACGCAGTATTTT. The genes are TRBV6-1 and TRBJ2-3; 7 bases are shared with TRBD1. J lost 2 bases, V lost 1 base, and 12 bases had no gene match. The germline V gene encodes CDR1 MNHNS and CDR2 SASEGT. The CDR3 has 18 residues.

This rearrangement joins TRBV4-2 to TRBJ2-3; 9 nucleotides match TRBD2. Germline V gene lookup returns CDR1 LGHNA and CDR2 YNFKEQ. The CDR3 spans 16 residues. Unmatched junction bases numbered 2, after V lost 0 bases and J lost 1 base. CDR3 residues: CASSQERLAGTDTQYF. CDR3 coding DNA: TGTGCCAGCAGCCAAGAACGACTAGCGGGCACAGATACGCAGTATTTT.

The gene calls are TRBV30 and TRBJ2-1; tentative D call: TRBD2 (6 bases). The CDR3 contains 14 residues. Germline lookup yields CDR1 GTSNPN and CDR2 SVGIG (reference sequence). The V end lost 4 bases, the J end lost 6 bases, and 16 bases lay between the germline ends. This chain's CDR3 is CAWTQGLLFNEQFF. The CDR3 DNA follows: TGTGCCTGGACCCAGGGACTTCTTTTCAATGAGCAGTTCTTC.

The chain couples TRBV4-3 to TRBJ2-1; possible D gene TRBD2, 5 bases. Germline values: CDR1 LGHNA, CDR2 YSLEER. Trimming cost V 0 bases and J 7 bases, with 13 bases left between them. This CDR3 is 15 amino acids long. The CDR3 here is CASSQDLGRGNEQFF. For the CDR3, the DNA is TGCGCCAGCAGCCAAGATTTAGGAAGAGGGAATGAGCAGTTCTTC.

The genes are TRBV7-3 and TRBJ2-5, with TRBD2 as a possible D gene (6 bases). The CDR3 loop spans 13 amino acids. The ends were cut back, 5 bases at V and 2 bases at J, with 9 bases in the middle. Germline V gives CDR1 SGHTA, CDR2 FQGTGA. CDR3 bases: TGTGCCAGCAGCCAGGGACTGCAAGAGACCCAGTACTTC. Protein: CASSQGLQETQYF.

V and J are TRBV2 and TRBJ2-7; D perhaps matches TRBD1 (5 bases). Trimming shortened V by 1 base and J by 3 bases, and 13 bases separated the two germline ends. Germline CDR1 reads SNHLY; CDR2 reads FYNNEI. This CDR3 region has 15 residues. CDR3 protein: CASSEEWGAGYEQYF. The CDR3 coding sequence is TGTGCCAGCAGTGAAGAGTGGGGCGCCGGCTACGAGCAGTACTTC.

The J gene is TRBJ2-7, the V gene TRBV6-5; no clear D gene. The CDR3 is 14 amino acids. CDR1 and CDR2 from the germline V gene are MNHEY and SVGAGI. V dropped 4 bases and J dropped 0 bases, with 10 bases sitting between them. CDR3 sequence: CASSFVTGSYEQYF. For the CDR3, the DNA is TGTGCCAGCAGTTTCGTGACGGGCTCCTACGAGCAGTACTTC.

This clone showed up just once. The chain recombines TRBV5-4 with TRBJ2-1; 10 bases align to TRBD2. The J segment lost 4 bases and the V segment lost 4 bases, leaving 5 bases of the junction unmatched. Germline V CDR1 and CDR2: SGHNT, YYREEE (reference sequence). This CDR3 has 15 residues. This CDR3 reads CASSLTSGSYNEQFF. The CDR3, as DNA: TGTGCCAGCAGCCTGACTAGCGGGTCTTACAATGAGCAGTTCTTC.

This clone has just a few counts. The chain couples TRBV7-6 to TRBJ2-7, with D possibly TRBD2 on 5 matching bases. V lost 5 bases and J lost 6, with 20 bases in between. This CDR3 region has 15 residues. The germline V gene encodes CDR1 SGHVS and CDR2 FNYEAQ. Here the CDR3 reads CASSPRLGAESEQYF. The CDR3 DNA follows: TGTGCCAGCAGCCCCCGCTTGGGAGCCGAGAGCGAGCAGTACTTC.

The V gene is TRBV19, the J gene TRBJ2-7; 11 bases map to TRBD2. V was pared by 3 bases and J by 4 bases, with 2 bases of the junction left unmatched. The CDR3 is 14 residues long. Germline CDR1 LNHDA, CDR2 SQIVND (reference sequence). CDR3: CASSIGTSGYEQYF. For the CDR3, the DNA is TGTGCCAGTAGTATTGGGACTAGCGGATACGAGCAGTACTTC. Looking up the rest from reference TRBV19 and TRBJ2-7 gives the full variable domain: DGGITQSPKYLFRKEGQNVTLSCEQNLNHDAMYWYRQDPGQGLRLIYYSQIVNDFQKGDIAEGYSVSREKKESFPLTVTSAQKNPTAFYLCASSIGTSGYEQYFGPGTRLTVT.

J is TRBJ2-4 and V is TRBV7-8; no definite D call. Trimming cost V 2 bases and J 0 bases, with 11 bases left between them. The CDR3 contains 16 residues. Germline V gives CDR1 SGHVS, CDR2 FQNEAQ. The CDR3 is CASSLLAVQAKNIQYF. In nucleotides, the CDR3 is TGTGCCAGCAGCTTATTGGCGGTACAAGCCAAAAACATTCAGTACTTC.

The V call is TRBV6-5, the J call TRBJ2-4, with 9 bases that match TRBD1. This CDR3 has 14 amino acids. In germline, CDR1 is MNHEY, CDR2 SVGAGI. The V segment lost 6 bases and the J segment 2 bases; nucleotides outside the gene matches: 2. The CDR3 here is CASRDRGSKNIQYF. In DNA form, the CDR3 reads TGTGCCAGCAGGGACAGGGGTTCCAAAAACATTCAGTACTTC.

The chain joins TRBV5-6 to TRBJ1-1, with a tentative D call TRBD1 (5 bases). The CDR3 spans 14 residues. In germline, CDR1 is SGHDT, CDR2 YYEEEE. Trimming pared 5 bases from V and 2 bases from J, leaving 13 bases between. The CDR3 DNA sequence: TGTGCCAGCAGGAGATGGGGGGGAAACACTGAAGCTTTCTTT. Its protein is CASRRWGGNTEAFF.

The V gene is TRBV7-2, the J gene TRBJ1-2; 10 positions match TRBD1. The germline V gene encodes CDR1 SGHTA and CDR2 FQGNSA. The CDR3 is 15 residues long. V gave up 5 bases and J gave up 8 bases; unmatched junction bases: 11. This CDR3 is CASSRTGTGAKGYTF. CDR3 bases: TGTGCCAGCAGCAGAACCGGGACAGGGGCCAAGGGCTACACCTTC.

The chain has TRBV3-1 (or the pseudogene TRBV3-2) and TRBJ1-2, with 9 bases aligning to TRBD1. Germline values: CDR1 LGHDT, CDR2 YNNKEL (reference sequence). This CDR3 spans 16 amino acids. The junction had 11 bases not matched to a gene; V was cut back by 2 bases and J by 7 bases. CDR3: CASSQRLYRGRSGYTF. The CDR3 DNA is TGTGCCAGCAGCCAAAGATTATACAGGGGGCGGAGTGGCTACACCTTC.

The rearrangement joins TRBV5-1 to TRBJ1-2; D is uncertain. The CDR3 has 16 amino acids. In germline, CDR1 is SGHRS, CDR2 YFSETQ. Trimming removed 0 bases at V and 1 base at J, with 13 bases between. CDR3 DNA sequence: TGCGCCAGCAGCTTGGGCCCTCACGCGGTTAACTATGGCTACACCTTC. It codes for CASSLGPHAVNYGYTF.

This chain joins TRBV6-5 and TRBJ2-1; 8 bases are a match to TRBD2. From germline, CDR1 is MNHEY and CDR2 SVGAGI. Losses at the gene ends were 7 bases for V and 10 bases for J; bases not matched to a gene: 9. The CDR3 runs 13 residues. CDR3 bases: TGTGCCAGCACCCCCGTCGGGGGGGGAGAGCAGTTCTTC. Translated, it gives CASTPVGGGEQFF.

The chain couples TRBV10-3 to TRBJ2-7, with 8 bases identical to TRBD1. CDR1 is ENHRY, CDR2 SYGVKD, per germline. After removal of 6 bases from V and 4 bases from J, the junction contained 11 bases not matched to a gene. The CDR3 spans 15 residues. CDR3 in DNA: TGTGCCATCAGAACCGCGGGCAGGGGGCTTTACGAGCAGTACTTC. Its translation is CAIRTAGRGLYEQYF.

The chain carries TRBV19 and TRBJ2-7; D possibly corresponds to TRBD2 (6 bases). Trimming shortened V by 8 bases and J by 5 bases, and 25 bases separated the two germline ends. The length of the CDR3 is 16 residues. Germline V gene lookup returns CDR1 LNHDA and CDR2 SQIVND (reference sequence). DNA for the CDR3: TGTGCCAGTGCCGAAAATCCGGGAGCCCCAGTGGACGAGCAGTACTTC. Its protein product is CASAENPGAPVDEQYF.

The chain is built from TRBV10-3 and TRBJ2-1; D may be TRBD2 (5 bases). This CDR3 spans 14 amino acids. Germline CDR1 is ENHRY and CDR2 is SYGVKD. Trimming pared 7 bases from V and 6 bases from J, leaving 16 bases between. CDR3 bases: TGTGCCATCATGGGGAGTGGAGGCGTCAATGAGCAGTTCTTC. Its protein product is CAIMGSGGVNEQFF.

This chain connects TRBV13 to TRBJ2-1; D ambiguous. V lost 1 base to trimming and J lost 4 bases, with 8 bases between them. The CDR3 contains 14 residues. The germline V gene encodes CDR1 PRHDT and CDR2 FYEKMQ (reference sequence). The CDR3 region is CASSLVYGYNEQFF. As DNA, the CDR3 is TGTGCCAGCAGCTTAGTATACGGGTACAATGAGCAGTTCTTC.